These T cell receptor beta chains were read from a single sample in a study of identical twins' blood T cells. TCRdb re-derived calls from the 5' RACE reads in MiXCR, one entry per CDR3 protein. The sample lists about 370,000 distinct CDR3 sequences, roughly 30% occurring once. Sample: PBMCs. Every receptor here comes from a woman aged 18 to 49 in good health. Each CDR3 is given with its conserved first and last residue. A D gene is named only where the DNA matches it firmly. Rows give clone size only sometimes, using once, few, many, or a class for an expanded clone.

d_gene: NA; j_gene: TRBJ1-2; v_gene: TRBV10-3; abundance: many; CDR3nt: TGTGCCATCAGCCCATCTAGGGAGGGCTACACCTTC; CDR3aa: CAISPSREGYTF
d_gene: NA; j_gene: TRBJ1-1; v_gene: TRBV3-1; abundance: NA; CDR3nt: TGTGCCAGCAGCCAGGGCCCCTGGAGGACTGAAGCTTTCTTT; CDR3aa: CASSQGPWRTEAFF
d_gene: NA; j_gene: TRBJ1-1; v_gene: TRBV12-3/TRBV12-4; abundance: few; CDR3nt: TGTGCCAGCAGTTTCGTGTCAGGACGGAACACTGAAGCTTTCTTT; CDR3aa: CASSFVSGRNTEAFF
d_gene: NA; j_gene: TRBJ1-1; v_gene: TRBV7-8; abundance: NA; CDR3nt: TGTGCCAGCAGTTTTTCGGGGGAGGAAGCTTTCTTT; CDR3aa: CASSFSGEEAFF
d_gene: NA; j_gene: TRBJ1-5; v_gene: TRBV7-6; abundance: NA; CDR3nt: TGTGCCAGCAGCTTAGACCACAATCAGCCCCAGCATTTT; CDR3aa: CASSLDHNQPQHF
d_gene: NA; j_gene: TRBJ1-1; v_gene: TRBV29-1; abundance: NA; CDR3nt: TGCAGCCATATGCGGGGGAACACTGAAGCTTTCTTT; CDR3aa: CSHMRGNTEAFF
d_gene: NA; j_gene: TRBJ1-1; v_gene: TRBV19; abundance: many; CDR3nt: TGTGCCAGTAGTACAGTTGTCGGCCTGGGGAGAGCTTTCTTT; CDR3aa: CASSTVVGLGRAFF
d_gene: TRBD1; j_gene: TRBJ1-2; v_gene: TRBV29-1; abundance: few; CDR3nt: TGCAGCGTGCCGGACAGGGAAGATAGCGGCTATGGCTACACCTTC; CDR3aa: CSVPDREDSGYGYTF
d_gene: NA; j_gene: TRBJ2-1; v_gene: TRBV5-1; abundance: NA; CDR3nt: TGCGCCAGCAGCTTGAACGGGCCACCTTCTTACAATGAGCAGTTCTTC; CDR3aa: CASSLNGPPSYNEQFF
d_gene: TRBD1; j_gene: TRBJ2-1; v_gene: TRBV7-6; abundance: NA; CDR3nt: TGTGCCAGCAGCTTAGCCCGGGACAGAGGGAATGAGCAGTTCTTC; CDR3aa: CASSLARDRGNEQFF
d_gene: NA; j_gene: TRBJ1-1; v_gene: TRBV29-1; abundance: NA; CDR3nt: TGCAGCGTTCCTGAAGCTTTATTT; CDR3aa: CSVPEALF
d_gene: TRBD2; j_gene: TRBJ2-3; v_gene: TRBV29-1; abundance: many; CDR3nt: TGCAGCGTTGCGGGGATAGCGGGGGGGAAACCCACAGATACGCAGTATTTT; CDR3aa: CSVAGIAGGKPTDTQYF
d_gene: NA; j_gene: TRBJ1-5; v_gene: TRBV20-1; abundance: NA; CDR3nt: TGCAGTGCTAGAGAGGGCGTGTGGGGCAATCAGCCCCAGCATTTT; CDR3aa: CSAREGVWGNQPQHF
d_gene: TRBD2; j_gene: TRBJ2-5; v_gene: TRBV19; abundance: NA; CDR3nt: TGTGCCAGTAGTATCGGGGGTAGCGGGAAAAAGACCCAGTACTTC; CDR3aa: CASSIGGSGKKTQYF
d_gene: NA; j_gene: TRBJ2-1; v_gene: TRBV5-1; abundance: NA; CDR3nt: TGCGCCAGCAGCCCCGGACCCTTACCTTACAATGAGCAGTTCTTC; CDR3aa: CASSPGPLPYNEQFF
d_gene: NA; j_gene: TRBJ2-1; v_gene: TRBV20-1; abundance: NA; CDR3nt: TGCAGTGCTCCCCATAGCTCCTACAATGAGCAGTTCTTC; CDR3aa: CSAPHSSYNEQFF
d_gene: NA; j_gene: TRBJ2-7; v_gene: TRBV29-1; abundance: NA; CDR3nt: TGCAGCGTTGAAGATGCGGGACAGTACGATCAGTACTTC; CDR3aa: CSVEDAGQYDQYF
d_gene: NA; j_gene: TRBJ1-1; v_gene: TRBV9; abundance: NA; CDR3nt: TGTGCCAGCAGCGTAGGTCGTAGCTTTGAGGACACTGAAGCTTTCTTT; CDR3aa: CASSVGRSFEDTEAFF
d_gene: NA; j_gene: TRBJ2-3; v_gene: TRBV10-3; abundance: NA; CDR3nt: TGTGCCATCAGTGGGGGCTCAGATACGCAGTATTTT; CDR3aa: CAISGGSDTQYF
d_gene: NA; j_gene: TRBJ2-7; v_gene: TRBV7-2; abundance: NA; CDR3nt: TGTGCCAGCAGCTTAGGGCCTCAACGAGAGCAGTACTTC; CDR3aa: CASSLGPQREQYF
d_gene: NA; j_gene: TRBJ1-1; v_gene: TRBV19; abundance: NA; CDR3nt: TGTGCCACCGGTTTGGGGAGCTCTGGCACTGAAGCTTTCTTT; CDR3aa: CATGLGSSGTEAFF
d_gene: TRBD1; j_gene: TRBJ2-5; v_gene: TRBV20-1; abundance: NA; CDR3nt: TGCAGTGCTTCGGACAGGGGTAGGAGCGAGACCCAGTACTTC; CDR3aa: CSASDRGRSETQYF
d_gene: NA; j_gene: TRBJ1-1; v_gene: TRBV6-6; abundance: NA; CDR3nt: TGTGCCAGCAGTTACTCGAGTAAGCCAGTCATGAACACTGAAGCTTTCTTT; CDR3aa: CASSYSSKPVMNTEAFF
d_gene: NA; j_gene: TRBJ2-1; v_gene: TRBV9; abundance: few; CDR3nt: TGTGCCAGCAGCGTAGTCCCAGGGATCCACAATGAGCAGTTCTTC; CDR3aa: CASSVVPGIHNEQFF
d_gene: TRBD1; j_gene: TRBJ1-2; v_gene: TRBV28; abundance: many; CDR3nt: TGTGCCAGCACTCGACTGGGGACAGAAATTACTAACTATGGCTACACCTTC; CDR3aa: CASTRLGTEITNYGYTF
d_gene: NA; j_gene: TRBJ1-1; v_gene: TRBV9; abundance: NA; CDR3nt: TGTGCCAGCAGCGCCTCAGGGGCTGAAGCTTTCTTT; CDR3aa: CASSASGAEAFF
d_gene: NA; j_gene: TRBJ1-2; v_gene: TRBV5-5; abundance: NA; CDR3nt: TGTGCCAGCAGCCCGGGAGTTGGGCTAAACTATGGCTACACCTTC; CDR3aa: CASSPGVGLNYGYTF
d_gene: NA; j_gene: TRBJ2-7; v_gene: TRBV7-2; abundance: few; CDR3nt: TGTGCCAGCAGCTTAAAGCATCTCTACGAGCAGTACTTC; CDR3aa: CASSLKHLYEQYF
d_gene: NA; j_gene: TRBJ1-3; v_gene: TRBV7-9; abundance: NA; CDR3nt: TGTGCCAGCAGCTTAGCGCGCAGGGGAGGAAACACCATATATTTT; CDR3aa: CASSLARRGGNTIYF
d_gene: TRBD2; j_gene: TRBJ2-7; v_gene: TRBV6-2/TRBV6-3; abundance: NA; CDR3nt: TGTGCCAGCAGTAAACTAGCGGGAGGCTCCTACGAGCAGTACTTC; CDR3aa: CASSKLAGGSYEQYF
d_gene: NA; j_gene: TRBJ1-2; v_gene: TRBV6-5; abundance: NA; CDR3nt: TGTGCCAGCAGTTACAATCCCTCGACTAACTATGGCTACACCTTC; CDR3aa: CASSYNPSTNYGYTF
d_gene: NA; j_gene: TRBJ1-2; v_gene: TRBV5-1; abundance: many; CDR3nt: TGCGCCAGCAGCTTGGAAACGCCGGTCTATGGCTACACCTTC; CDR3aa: CASSLETPVYGYTF
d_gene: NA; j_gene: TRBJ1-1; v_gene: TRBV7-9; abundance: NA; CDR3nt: TGTGCCAGCAGCTTAGCGCACGGGTCGGGAAACACTGAAGCTTTCTTT; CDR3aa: CASSLAHGSGNTEAFF
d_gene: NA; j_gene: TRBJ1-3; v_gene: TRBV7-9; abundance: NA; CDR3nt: TGTGCCAGCGGAGAAAGTGCAGTGATTCGTAACACCATATATTTT; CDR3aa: CASGESAVIRNTIYF
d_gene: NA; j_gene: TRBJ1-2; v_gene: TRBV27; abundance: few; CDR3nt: TGTGCCAGCAGTTTACGCGGCCTGAGCTACACCTTC; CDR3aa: CASSLRGLSYTF
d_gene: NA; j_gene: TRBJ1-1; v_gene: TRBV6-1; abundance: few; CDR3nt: TGTGCCAGCAGCGAGGGGGGGGGCACTGAAGCTTTCTTT; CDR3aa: CASSEGGGTEAFF
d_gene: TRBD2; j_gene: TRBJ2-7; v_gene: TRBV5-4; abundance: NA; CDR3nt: TGTGCCAGCAGGGACGGGACTAGCGGGACCGACGAGCAGTACTTC; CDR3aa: CASRDGTSGTDEQYF
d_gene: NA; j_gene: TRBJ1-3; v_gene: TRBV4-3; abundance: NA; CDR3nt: TGCGCCAGCAGTGCAAAATTCGATGGAAACACCATACATTTT; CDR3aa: CASSAKFDGNTIHF
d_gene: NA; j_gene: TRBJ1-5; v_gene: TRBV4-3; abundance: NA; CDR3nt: TGCGCCAGCAGCCAAGACATACTTCTTGGGCTGTATAGCAATCAGCCCCAGCATTTT; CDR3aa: CASSQDILLGLYSNQPQHF
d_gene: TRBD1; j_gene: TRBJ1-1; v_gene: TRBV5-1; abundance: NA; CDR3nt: TGCGCCAGCAGCTTGGCCGGGACAGAGAACACTGAAGCTTTCTTT; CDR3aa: CASSLAGTENTEAFF
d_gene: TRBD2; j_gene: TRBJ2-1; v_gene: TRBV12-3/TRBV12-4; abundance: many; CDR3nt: TGTGCCAGCAGGCAGACTAGCGGGAGCGTCAATGAGCAGTTCTTC; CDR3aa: CASRQTSGSVNEQFF
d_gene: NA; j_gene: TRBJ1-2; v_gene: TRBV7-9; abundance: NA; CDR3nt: TGTGCCAGCAGCCAGAAGACGGTTACGAACTATGGCTACACCTTC; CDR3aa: CASSQKTVTNYGYTF
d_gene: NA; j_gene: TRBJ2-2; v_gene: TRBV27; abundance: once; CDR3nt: TGTGCCAGCAGTCAACTAGTGGGGGAGCTGTTTTTT; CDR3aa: CASSQLVGELFF
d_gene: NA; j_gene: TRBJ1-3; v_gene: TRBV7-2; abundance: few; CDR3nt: TGTGCCAGCAGCTGGGGACCTTCTGGAAACACCATATATTTT; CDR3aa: CASSWGPSGNTIYF
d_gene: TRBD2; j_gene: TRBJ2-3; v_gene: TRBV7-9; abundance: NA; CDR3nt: TGTGCCAGCAGCTTCCCGGACGGGACTAGCGAAGATACGCAGTATTTT; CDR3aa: CASSFPDGTSEDTQYF
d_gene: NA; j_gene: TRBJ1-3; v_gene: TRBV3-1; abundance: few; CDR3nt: TGTGCCAGCAGCCAGAATTGGCTTACTGGAAACACCATATATTTT; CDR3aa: CASSQNWLTGNTIYF
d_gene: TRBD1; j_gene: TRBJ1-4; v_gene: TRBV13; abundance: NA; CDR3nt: TGTGCCAGCAGCCATGGACAGGGCGTCGAAAAACTGTTTTTT; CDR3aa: CASSHGQGVEKLFF
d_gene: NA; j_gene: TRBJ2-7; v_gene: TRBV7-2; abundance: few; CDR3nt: TGTGCCAGCAGCTTAGCGACGTTTGGACAGCCCCACTTC; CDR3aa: CASSLATFGQPHF
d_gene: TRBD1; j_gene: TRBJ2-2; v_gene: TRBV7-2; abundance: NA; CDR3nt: TGTGCCAGCAGCTTAGTCGGAACAGGGGCATTGAACACCGGGGAGCTGTTTTTT; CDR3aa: CASSLVGTGALNTGELFF
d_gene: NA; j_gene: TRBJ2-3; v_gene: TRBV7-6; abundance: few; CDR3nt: TGTGCCAGCAGCACAGGATTAAGCACAGATACGCAGTATTTT; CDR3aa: CASSTGLSTDTQYF
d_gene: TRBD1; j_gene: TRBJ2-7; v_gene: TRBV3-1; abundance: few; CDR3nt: TGTGCCAGCAGCCTCCGGACAGGGGAACACTACGAGCAGTACTTC; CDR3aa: CASSLRTGEHYEQYF
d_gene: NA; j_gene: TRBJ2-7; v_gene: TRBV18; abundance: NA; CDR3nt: TGTGTCAGCTCTCGGGGGACTCCCCCGGATGAGCAGTACTTC; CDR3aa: CVSSRGTPPDEQYF
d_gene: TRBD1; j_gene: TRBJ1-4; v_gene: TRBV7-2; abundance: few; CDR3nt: TGTGCCAGCAGCTTAAGGGGTGGAACAGGGGACGAAAAACTGTTTTTT; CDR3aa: CASSLRGGTGDEKLFF
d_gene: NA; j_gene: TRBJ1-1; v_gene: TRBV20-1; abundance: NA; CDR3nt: TGCAGTGCTAGTAGATCGAGGACTGAAGCTTTCTTT; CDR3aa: CSASRSRTEAFF
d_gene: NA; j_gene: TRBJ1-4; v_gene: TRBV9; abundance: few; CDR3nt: TGTGCCAGCAGCGCCGACCCAACTGGGGCAACTAATGAAAAACTGTTTTTT; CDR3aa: CASSADPTGATNEKLFF
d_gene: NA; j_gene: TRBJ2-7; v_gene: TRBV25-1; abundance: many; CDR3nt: TGTGCCAGCAGTGTGGGCGCGTACGAGCAGTACTTC; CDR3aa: CASSVGAYEQYF
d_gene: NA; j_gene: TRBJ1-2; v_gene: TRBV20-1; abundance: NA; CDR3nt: TGCAGTGCCCCGGTTCAAGGCTACACCTTC; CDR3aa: CSAPVQGYTF
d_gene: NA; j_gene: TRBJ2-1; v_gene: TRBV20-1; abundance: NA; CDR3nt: TGCAGTGCTAGACCGTCCAATGAGCAGTTCTTC; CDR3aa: CSARPSNEQFF
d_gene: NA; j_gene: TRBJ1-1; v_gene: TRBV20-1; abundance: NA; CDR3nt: TGCAGTGCTAGCTTCTATGGCACTGAAGCTTTCTTT; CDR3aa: CSASFYGTEAFF